This entry concerns a single T cell receptor beta chain. In the study's own analysis: Nucleated cell counts were estimated from reference gene primer amplification. The data were produced by immunoSEQ multiplex PCR, yet TCRdb's version contains in-frame clones alone and is incomplete. The DNA gave D and trimming, while V, J and clone size come from that table. The sample shows about 50,000 clones, more than 75% of them seen only once. This specimen belongs to a study of blood T cell repertoires in COVID-19. Study-wide context: In each case, the material was cDNA or gDNA derived from T cells, B-cell-depleted T cells, or PBMCs.

J gave up 7 bases and V 9 bases, and 6 bases lay outside the gene matches. This CDR3 has 13 amino acids. Germline CDR1 reads SNHLY; CDR2 reads FYNNEI. The J gene is TRBJ2-1, the V gene TRBV2; 10 nucleotides align to TRBD2. The source is a woman aged 55-70 years with acute or convalescent COVID-19. What was sequenced was peripheral blood. CDR3 DNA: TGTGCCAGTTCTAGCGGGAGTTATAATGAGCAGTTCTTC. This gives the protein CASSSGSYNEQFF.